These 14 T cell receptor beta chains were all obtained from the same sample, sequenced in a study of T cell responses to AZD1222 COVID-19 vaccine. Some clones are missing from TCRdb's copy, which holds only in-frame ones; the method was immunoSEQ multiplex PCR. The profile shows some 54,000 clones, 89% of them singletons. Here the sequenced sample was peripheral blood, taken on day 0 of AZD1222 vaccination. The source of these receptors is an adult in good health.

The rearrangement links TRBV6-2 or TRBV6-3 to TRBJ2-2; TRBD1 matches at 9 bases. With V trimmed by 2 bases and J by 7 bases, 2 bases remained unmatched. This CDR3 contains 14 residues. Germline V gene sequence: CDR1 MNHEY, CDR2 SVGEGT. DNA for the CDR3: TGTGCCAGCAGTTACGGGACAGGGCGCGGGGAGCTGTTTTTT. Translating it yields CASSYGTGRGELFF.

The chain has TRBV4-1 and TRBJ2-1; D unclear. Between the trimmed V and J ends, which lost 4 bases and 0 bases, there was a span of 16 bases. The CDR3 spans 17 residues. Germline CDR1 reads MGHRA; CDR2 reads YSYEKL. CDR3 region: CASSPQDLMSSYNEQFF. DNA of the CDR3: TGCGCCAGCAGCCCCCAGGACCTCATGAGCTCCTACAATGAGCAGTTCTTC.

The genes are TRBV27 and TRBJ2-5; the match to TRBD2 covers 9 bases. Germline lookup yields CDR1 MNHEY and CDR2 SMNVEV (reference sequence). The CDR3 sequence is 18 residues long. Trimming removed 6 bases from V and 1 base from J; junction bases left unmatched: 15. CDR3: CASRKSGWTSAPQETQYF. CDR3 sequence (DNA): TGTGCCAGCAGAAAATCGGGTTGGACTAGCGCACCCCAAGAGACCCAGTACTTC.

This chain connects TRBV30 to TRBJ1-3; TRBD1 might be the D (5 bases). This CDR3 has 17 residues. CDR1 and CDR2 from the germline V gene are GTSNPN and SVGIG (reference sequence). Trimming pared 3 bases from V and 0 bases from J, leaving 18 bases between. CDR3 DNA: TGTGCCTGGAGCGTTACTCTGAGACAGATCTCTGGAAACACCATATATTTT. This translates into CAWSVTLRQISGNTIYF.

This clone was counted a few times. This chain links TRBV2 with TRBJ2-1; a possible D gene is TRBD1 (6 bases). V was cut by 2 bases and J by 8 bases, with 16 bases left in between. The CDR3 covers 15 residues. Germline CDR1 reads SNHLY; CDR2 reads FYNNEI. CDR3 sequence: CASSERGSSLDEQFF. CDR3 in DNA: TGTGCCAGCAGTGAAAGGGGGTCTTCTCTGGATGAGCAGTTCTTC.

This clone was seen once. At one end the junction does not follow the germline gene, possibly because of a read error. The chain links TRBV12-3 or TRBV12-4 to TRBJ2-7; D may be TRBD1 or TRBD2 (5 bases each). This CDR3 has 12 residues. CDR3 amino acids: CASSLIPGPPNF. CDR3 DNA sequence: TGTGCCAGCAGTTTAATCCCGGGGCCCCCCAACTTC.

The CDR3 protein is CASSPGTSIETQYF. The CDR3 bases are TGTGCCAGCAGTCCCGGGACTAGTATCGAGACCCAGTACTTC. The chain carries TRBV6-5 and TRBJ2-5, with TRBD2 identical over 8 bases. J lost 5 bases, V lost 5 bases, and 7 bases had no gene match. Germline V CDR1 and CDR2: MNHEY, SVGAGI. The CDR3 is 14 amino acids.

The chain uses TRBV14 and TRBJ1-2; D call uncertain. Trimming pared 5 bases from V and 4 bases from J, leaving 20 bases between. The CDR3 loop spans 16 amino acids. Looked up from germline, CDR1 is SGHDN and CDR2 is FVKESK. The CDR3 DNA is TGTGCCAGCAGCAAGATTACGGAGGGTCCCCTCTATGGCTACACCTTC. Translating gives CASSKITEGPLYGYTF.

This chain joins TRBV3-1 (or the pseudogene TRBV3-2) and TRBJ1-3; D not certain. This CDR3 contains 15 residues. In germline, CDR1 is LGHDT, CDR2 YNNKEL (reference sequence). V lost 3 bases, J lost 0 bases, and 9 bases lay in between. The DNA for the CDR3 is TGTGCCAGCAGCCACTCCGGGAGCTCTGGAAACACCATATATTTT. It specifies CASSHSGSSGNTIYF.

CDR3: CASSHRTGVTYEQYF. The CDR3 DNA follows: TGTGCCAGTAGCCATCGGACTGGGGTAACCTACGAGCAGTACTTC. This rearrangement joins TRBV19 to TRBJ2-7; possible D gene TRBD2, 5 bases. Germline CDR1 is LNHDA and CDR2 is SQIVND (reference sequence). V shed 6 bases and J shed 2 bases, with 17 bases lying between them. This CDR3 has 15 residues.

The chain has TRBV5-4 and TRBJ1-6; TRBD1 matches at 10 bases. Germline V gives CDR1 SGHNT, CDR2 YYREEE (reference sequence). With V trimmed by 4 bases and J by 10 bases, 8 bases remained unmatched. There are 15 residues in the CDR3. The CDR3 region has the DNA TGTGCCAGCAGCGGACGACAGGGGGCGGACTCACCCCTCCACTTT. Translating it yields CASSGRQGADSPLHF.

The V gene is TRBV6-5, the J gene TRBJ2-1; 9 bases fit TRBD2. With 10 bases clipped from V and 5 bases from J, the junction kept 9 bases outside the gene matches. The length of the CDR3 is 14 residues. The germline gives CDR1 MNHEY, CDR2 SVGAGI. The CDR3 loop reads CAIAGTSRNNEQFF. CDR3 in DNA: TGTGCCATCGCCGGGACTAGCAGAAACAATGAGCAGTTCTTC.

The CDR3 is CASSLDPSSYNEQFF. DNA of the CDR3: TGCGCCAGCAGCTTGGACCCCAGCTCCTACAATGAGCAGTTCTTC. This rearrangement joins TRBV5-1 to TRBJ2-1; D remains unclear. V dropped 0 bases and J dropped 0 bases, with 7 bases sitting between them. The CDR3 totals 15 residues. Germline values: CDR1 SGHRS, CDR2 YFSETQ.

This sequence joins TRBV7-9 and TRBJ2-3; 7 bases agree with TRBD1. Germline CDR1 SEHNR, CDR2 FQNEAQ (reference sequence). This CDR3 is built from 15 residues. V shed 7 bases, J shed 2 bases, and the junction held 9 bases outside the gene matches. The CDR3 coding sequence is TGTGCCAGCAAGTCCGTGGGACAGATCACAGATACGCAGTATTTT. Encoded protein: CASKSVGQITDTQYF.